This T cell receptor beta chain is from a study of cytomegalovirus exposure and HLA in healthy donors. In the PCR, 60 Vbeta and 13 Jbeta primers were used. Libraries were prepared by immunoSEQ multiplex PCR; TCRdb keeps only in-frame clonotypes and omits some of them. The profile shows about 99,000 clones, roughly 75% of them singletons. As regards this clone: Its target is not known.

CDR1 is SGHTA, CDR2 FQGNSA, per germline. The CDR3 has 17 amino acids. J was trimmed by 2 bases and V by 3 bases; bases with no gene match: 10. Points from the study as a whole: In a later analysis, CMV-associated beta chains were mostly HLA-associated, it appeared.

The sequence derives from a woman aged 40 to 49 in good health and CMV-seronegative. The chain recombines TRBV7-2 with TRBJ2-3; 8 nucleotides line up with TRBD2. Material: PBMCs. The chain's CDR3 is CASSLGGRPRPTDTQYF. The CDR3 nucleotides read TGTGCCAGCAGCTTGGGCGGGAGGCCCCGCCCCACAGATACGCAGTATTTT.